This T cell receptor (beta chain) was retrieved from a study of immune characterization of retroperitoneal liposarcoma. TCRdb used MiXCR to reprocess the PCR reads, holding one entry per CDR3 protein. The sample consists of over 8,000 distinct CDR3 sequences, 20% to 30% of them appearing once. This CDR3 is built from 15 residues. CDR1 LGHDT and CDR2 YNNKEL come from the germline V gene (reference sequence). V lost 1 base and J lost 9, with 16 bases in between. Material: blood. The rearrangement uses TRBV3-1 and TRBJ2-1; TRBD1 is a possible D gene (6 bases). The receptor's source is a male donor with retroperitoneal liposarcoma. The CDR3 reads CASSQVLGTFGEQFF. In DNA form, the CDR3 reads TGTGCCAGCAGCCAAGTTTTAGGGACATTCGGTGAGCAGTTCTTC.